One TCR beta chain is described in this entry. Its antigen is not known. This CDR3 region has 16 residues. V was pared by 1 base and J by 2 bases, with 13 bases between. CDR1 is LNHDA and CDR2 is SQIVND in the germline V gene (reference sequence). This specimen comes from a study of blood T cells in healthy people across ages. Points from the study as a whole: CMV status of donors was unknown, possibly confounding expanded clonotype changes. There were more naive CD4+ cells and higher diversity in long-lived donors than in aged donors. Naive T cell percentage strongly correlated with TCR beta diversity.

Alongside a J-beta primer mix, a sample-barcoded 5' primer served in a second PCR lasting roughly 7 to 12 cycles. TCRdb ran MiXCR on the 5' RACE reads and lists one entry per CDR3 protein. The table lists about 1.5 million distinct CDR3 sequences, 42% of them singletons, with roughly 7.7% in the top ten. The TCR was taken from a woman between 18 and 30 years old in good health. What was sequenced was blood. The chain is built from TRBV19 and TRBJ2-3; a possible D gene is TRBD1 (6 bases). The CDR3 loop reads CASSIGSRGLTDTQYF. The CDR3 nucleotides are TGTGCCAGTAGTATAGGAAGCAGGGGCCTCACAGATACGCAGTATTTT.